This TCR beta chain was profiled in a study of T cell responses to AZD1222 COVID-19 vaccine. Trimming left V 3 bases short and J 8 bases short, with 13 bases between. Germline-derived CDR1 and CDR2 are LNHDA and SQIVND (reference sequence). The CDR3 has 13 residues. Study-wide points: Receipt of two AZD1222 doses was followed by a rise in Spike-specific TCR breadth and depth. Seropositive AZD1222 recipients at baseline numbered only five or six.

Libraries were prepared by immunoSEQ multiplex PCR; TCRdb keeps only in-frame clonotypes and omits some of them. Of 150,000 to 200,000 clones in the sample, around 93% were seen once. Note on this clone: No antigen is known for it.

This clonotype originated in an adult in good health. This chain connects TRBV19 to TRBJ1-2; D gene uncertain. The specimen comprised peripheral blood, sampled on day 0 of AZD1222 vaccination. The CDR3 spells CASSIRGLTGYTF. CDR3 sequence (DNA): TGTGCCAGTAGTATCCGAGGACTTACGGGCTACACCTTC.